The text below deals with one T cell receptor (beta chain). It lacks a known antigen. Within one base of it there is no much larger clone, and no base qualities were kept. One collaborating source in Seattle enrolled patients while the patients were actively infected and followed the patients over time throughout the course of disease. The collaborating institutions used their own protocols to collect whole blood in K2EDTA tubes. Collaborator samples were shipped for TCRbeta analysis as frozen whole blood, isolated PBMCs, or DNA extracted from either sample type. This record comes from a study of blood T cell repertoires in COVID-19 (dated by TCRdb to 2020 to 2022). About the full investigation: Collaborator samples came from the United States, Italy and Spain and covered acute and convalescent phases of COVID-19. The material from the prospective study consisted of cDNA or gDNA derived from T cells, B-cell-depleted T cells, or PBMCs. The dataset comprised deeply sampled blood TCRbeta repertoires from subjects exposed to, actively infected with, or recovered from COVID-19. The repertoires were made available in a free public database intended to serve as a resource for research on the immune response to SARS-CoV-2. Samples were obtained from the ongoing ImmuneRACE study (first 160 participants) and from 1,254 subjects provided by 6 global collaborators. Nearly every sample came with metadata listing a de-identified subject ID, COVID-19 status, age in years and sex. Where available, HLA class I and class II types were taken from metadata supplied by the sample provider and were not determined by assay-based typing. Study-wide conclusions, independent of this receptor: The quantity of clinical and demographic metadata differed by source and by participant and was supplied without curation.

TCRbeta CDR3 regions were amplified from genomic DNA using the immunoSEQ Assay, a bias-controlled multiplex PCR. The authors processed their data as follows. Within the assay, amplification of reference gene primers was used to estimate how many nucleated cells each sample contained. Sequence reads were collapsed and filtered to measure the absolute abundance of every unique TCRbeta CDR3 rearrangement. Productive Simpson clonality was computed per sample as the square root of Simpson's diversity index over productive rearrangements. TCRdb's version of the immuneACCESS table is confined to in-frame rearrangements and falls short of the full clone set. An unresolved V gene accounts for under half of the shortfall where checked; the remainder is of unknown origin. The V and J calls and clone size come from that table; D and trimming were worked out from the DNA. Across this sample there are around 210,000 clones, with approximately 80% seen only once. Roughly 7.6% of the sample is in the top ten clones.

The germline V end is reduced by 5 bases and the J end by 2 bases; junction bases left unmatched: 3. The CDR3 runs 13 residues from the cysteine to the phenylalanine. Just CDR3 DNA is preserved here, 39 bases in frame from base 1. CDR1 MNHNY and CDR2 SVGAGI are derived from the germline V gene (reference sequence). What was sequenced was peripheral blood. The chain links TRBV6-6 with TRBJ2-7; TRBD1 aligns with 7 central bases. The source is a woman over 75 with COVID-19, enrolled during active disease. The CDR3 protein is CASSAQGTYEQYF. DNA sequence: TGTGCCAGCAGTGCACAGGGGACCTACGAGCAGTACTTC.